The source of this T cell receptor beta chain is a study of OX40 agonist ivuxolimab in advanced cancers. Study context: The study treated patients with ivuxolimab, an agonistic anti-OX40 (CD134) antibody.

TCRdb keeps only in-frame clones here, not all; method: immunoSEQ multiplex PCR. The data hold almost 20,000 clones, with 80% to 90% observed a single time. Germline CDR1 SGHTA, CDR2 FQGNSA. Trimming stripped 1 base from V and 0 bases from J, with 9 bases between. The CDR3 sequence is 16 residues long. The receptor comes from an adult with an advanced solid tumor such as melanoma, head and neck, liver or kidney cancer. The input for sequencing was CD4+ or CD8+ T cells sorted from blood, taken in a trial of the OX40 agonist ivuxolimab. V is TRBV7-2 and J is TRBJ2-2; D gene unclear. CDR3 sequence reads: CASSLVRFANTGELFF. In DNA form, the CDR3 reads TGTGCCAGCAGCTTAGTTAGGTTCGCGAACACCGGGGAGCTGTTTTTT. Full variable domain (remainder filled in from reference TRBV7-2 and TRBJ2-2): GAGVSQSPSNKVTEKGKDVELRCDPISGHTALYWYRQSLGQGLEFLIYFQGNSAPDKSGLPSDRFSAERTGGSVSTLTIQRTQQEDSAVYLCASSLVRFANTGELFFGEGSRLTVL.